These 25 T cell receptor beta chains came from one sample sequenced in a study of T cell responses to AZD1222 COVID-19 vaccine. Only in-frame clones appear in the TCRdb table, and some are missing; sequencing was by immunoSEQ multiplex PCR. Of about 160,000 clones listed, 92% were seen once; the top ten hold approximately 3.5%. The material sequenced was peripheral blood, taken 28 days after the second AZD1222 dose. All receptors derive from an adult who received the AZD1222 COVID-19 vaccine.

This chain uses TRBV21-1 with TRBJ2-7; the DNA was not compared with TRBD2, the D call given in the table. TRBV21-1 is a pseudogene locus. This CDR3 contains 14 residues. The CDR3 is CASSTPGGGREQYF. The CDR3 DNA sequence: TGTGCCAGCAGCACCCCTGGGGGGGGTCGCGAGCAGTACTTC.

The chain links TRBV11-2 to TRBJ2-7; D might be TRBD2 (6 bases). CDR1 is SGHAT, CDR2 FQNNGV, per germline. The CDR3 length is 16 residues. Trimming took 2 bases from V and 6 from J, leaving 20 bases between them. The CDR3 reads CASSLSRAGLTSEQYF. The DNA of the CDR3 is TGTGCCAGCAGCTTATCGAGGGCGGGACTTACGAGCGAGCAGTACTTC.

The genes are TRBV15 and TRBJ1-6; D call uncertain. The CDR3 loop spans 17 amino acids. Germline V lookup: CDR1 LNHNV, CDR2 YYDKDF (reference sequence). Trimming removed 6 bases from V and 0 bases from J, with 15 bases in between. The CDR3, as DNA: TGTGCCACCAGACCCACGGGGATGAGCTCCTATAATTCACCCCTCCACTTT. Its protein product is CATRPTGMSSYNSPLHF.

The rearrangement joins TRBV3-1 (or the pseudogene TRBV3-2) to TRBJ2-1; 8 bases map to TRBD2. Germline CDR1 and CDR2: LGHDT and YNNKEL (reference sequence). The CDR3 has 15 residues. With V trimmed by 4 bases and J by 5 bases, 7 bases remained unmatched. CDR3 nucleotides: TGTGCCAGCAGCCTAGCGGGACGTCCCCACAATGAGCAGTTCTTC. It codes for CASSLAGRPHNEQFF.

The chain uses TRBV28 and TRBJ1-5; D may be TRBD1 (5 bases). From germline, CDR1 is MDHEN and CDR2 SYDVKM. V shed 7 bases and J shed 7 bases, with 17 bases lying between them. This CDR3 comprises 14 residues. The CDR3 DNA sequence: TGTGCCAGCATTAAGCGGGGGGTTGGGCAGCCCCAGCATTTT. It translates to CASIKRGVGQPQHF.

V gene TRBV27 combines with J gene TRBJ1-2; weak D call: TRBD1 (6 bases). The CDR3 is 14 residues long. V lost 4 bases and J 0 bases, leaving 9 bases between the germline ends. The germline CDR1 and CDR2 sequences are MNHEY and SMNVEV (reference sequence). CDR3 region: CASSSGTTNYGYTF. For the CDR3, the DNA is TGTGCCAGCAGTTCCGGGACAACTAACTATGGCTACACCTTC.

The genes are TRBV19 and TRBJ2-7, with D possibly matching TRBD2 (6 bases). Germline V gene sequence: CDR1 LNHDA, CDR2 SQIVND (reference sequence). V was clipped by 4 bases and J by 0 bases, with 10 bases between them. This CDR3 has 14 residues. CDR3 nucleotides: TGTGCCAGTAGTACTAGCGATGGCTCCTACGAGCAGTACTTC. It codes for CASSTSDGSYEQYF.

This chain connects TRBV10-1 to TRBJ2-1, with D possibly TRBD1 on 5 matching bases. The CDR3 has 14 amino acids. Germline CDR1 is WNHNN and CDR2 is SYGVQD (reference sequence). Trimming shortened V by 0 bases and J by 10 bases, and 13 bases separated the two germline ends. This chain's CDR3 is CASSESPRVEEQFF. DNA of the CDR3: TGCGCCAGCAGTGAGTCACCCAGGGTGGAAGAGCAGTTCTTC.

This clone was found once. V usage is TRBV5-5 and J usage is TRBJ1-5; no firm D call. The V and J ends lost 0 bases and 4 bases respectively, with 17 bases between them. CDR1 SGHKS and CDR2 YYEKEE come from the germline V gene (reference sequence). This CDR3 has 17 amino acids. The CDR3 DNA follows: TGTGCCAGCAGCTTGGGACCGATATACACGGAGAATCAGCCCCAGCATTTT. Translated, it gives CASSLGPIYTENQPQHF.

The CDR3 reads CASSGQGSYEQYF. The CDR3 bases are TGTGCCAGTAGCGGACAGGGCTCCTACGAGCAGTACTTC. The V gene is TRBV19, the J gene TRBJ2-7, with TRBD1 identical over 8 bases. This CDR3 has 13 residues. Germline CDR1 LNHDA, CDR2 SQIVND (reference sequence). The V gene end was trimmed by 6 bases and the J gene end by 0 bases; junction bases not matched to a gene: 1.

The chain links TRBV11-2 to TRBJ2-7; a possible D gene is TRBD1 (6 bases). CDR1 is SGHAT and CDR2 is FQNNGV in the germline V gene. Trimming cost V 1 base and J 1 base, with 11 bases left between them. The CDR3 sequence is 15 residues long. CDR3: CASSLVARGSYEQYF. CDR3 coding DNA: TGTGCCAGCAGCTTAGTGGCCAGGGGATCCTACGAGCAGTACTTC. Looking up the rest from reference TRBV11-2 and TRBJ2-7 gives the full variable domain: EAGVAQSPRYKIIEKRQSVAFWCNPISGHATLYWYQQILGQGPKLLIQFQNNGVVDDSQLPKDRFSAERLKGVDSTLKIQPAKLEDSAVYLCASSLVARGSYEQYFGPGTRLTVT.

The chain employs TRBV5-1 and TRBJ2-1; D is unresolved. Trimming removed 7 bases at V and 0 bases at J, with 11 bases between. CDR1 and CDR2 from the germline V gene are SGHRS and YFSETQ. The CDR3 has 14 residues. Written as DNA, the CDR3 is TGCGCCAGCTCGGCTCGCTACTCCTACAATGAGCAGTTCTTC. Protein sequence: CASSARYSYNEQFF.

J is TRBJ1-5 and V is TRBV15; D may be TRBD1 (6 bases). This CDR3 has 14 residues. Trimming removed 3 bases at V and 4 bases at J, with 10 bases between. Germline V gene lookup returns CDR1 LNHNV and CDR2 YYDKDF (reference sequence). Here the CDR3 DNA reads TGTGCCACCAGCAGGGGACAAGGTAATCAGCCCCAGCATTTT. Translating it yields CATSRGQGNQPQHF.

This rearrangement joins TRBV9 to TRBJ2-1; the match to TRBD2 covers 12 bases. Germline CDR1 reads SGDLS; CDR2 reads YYNGEE. CDR3 length: 14 amino acids. V lost 4 bases, J lost 8 bases, and 4 bases stayed unmatched. The CDR3 here is CASSPRLAGDEQFF. CDR3 bases: TGTGCCAGCAGCCCCCGACTAGCGGGAGATGAGCAGTTCTTC. The full variable domain, in which reference TRBV9 and TRBJ2-1 provide the parts outside the CDR3, is DSGVTQTPKHLITATGQRVTLRCSPRSGDLSVYWYQQSLDQGLQFLIQYYNGEERAKGNILERFSAQQFPDLHSELNLSSLELGDSALYFCASSPRLAGDEQFFGPGTRLTVL.

This chain links TRBV2 with TRBJ2-2; TRBD2 agrees at 9 bases. The J segment lost 2 bases and the V segment lost 8 bases, leaving 3 bases of the junction unmatched. CDR3 length equals 14 residues. Germline loops: CDR1 SNHLY, CDR2 FYNNEI. CDR3 DNA: TGTGCCAGCCGACTAGCGGCCAACACCGGGGAGCTGTTTTTT. Translating it yields CASRLAANTGELFF. The full variable domain, in which reference TRBV2 and TRBJ2-2 provide the parts outside the CDR3, is EPEVTQTPSHQVTQMGQEVILRCVPISNHLYFYWYRQILGQKVEFLVSFYNNEISEKSEIFDDQFSVERPDGSNFTLKIRSTKLEDSAMYFCASRLAANTGELFFGEGSRLTVL.

The rearrangement uses TRBV3-1 (or the pseudogene TRBV3-2) and TRBJ2-1; TRBD2 matches at 15 bases. Unmatched junction bases numbered 14, after V lost 4 bases and J lost 1 base. This CDR3 comprises 21 residues. Looked up from germline, CDR1 is LGHDT and CDR2 is YNNKEL (reference sequence). CDR3: CASSRYRTGTSGRRSYNEQFF. The CDR3 DNA is TGTGCCAGCAGCCGGTACAGAACCGGGACTAGCGGGAGGAGGTCCTACAATGAGCAGTTCTTC.

The V call is TRBV2, the J call TRBJ2-6, with D perhaps assigned TRBD1 or TRBD2 (6 bases each). Trimming removed 6 bases from V and 3 bases from J, with 12 bases in between. The CDR3 runs 15 residues. Germline V gene sequence: CDR1 SNHLY, CDR2 FYNNEI. The chain's CDR3 is CASSPRGGGANVLTF. The CDR3 coding sequence is TGTGCCAGCAGCCCCAGGGGAGGTGGGGCCAACGTCCTGACTTTC.

The chain joins TRBV2 to TRBJ1-2; TRBD1 might be the D (5 bases). CDR3 length: 13 amino acids. CDR1 is SNHLY, CDR2 FYNNEI, per germline. Deletions cut 7 bases from V and 4 bases from J, with 13 bases between. This chain's CDR3 is CASTPGPSYGYTF. The CDR3 nucleotides are TGTGCCAGCACCCCAGGGCCATCCTATGGCTACACCTTC.

The chain recombines TRBV7-8 with TRBJ2-7, with 7 bases that match TRBD1. The V gene's germline CDR1 is SGHVS and CDR2 FQNEAQ. CDR3 size: 15 residues. Trimming took 4 bases from V and 3 from J; bases not matched to a gene: 9. The CDR3 nucleotides are TGTGCCAGCAGCTCCCGGGACAGATCTTACTACGAGCAGTACTTC. Its translation is CASSSRDRSYYEQYF.

The rearrangement uses TRBV2 and TRBJ2-1, with 10 positions matching TRBD2. CDR3 length: 15 amino acids. Trimming cost V 2 bases and J 8 bases; bases outside gene matches: 6. Germline loops: CDR1 SNHLY, CDR2 FYNNEI. The CDR3: CASSEMGLASDEQFF. CDR3 DNA sequence: TGTGCCAGCAGTGAAATGGGACTAGCGAGCGATGAGCAGTTCTTC.

V and J are TRBV9 and TRBJ1-6; 7 bases fit TRBD1. Germline CDR1 and CDR2: SGDLS and YYNGEE. With V trimmed by 3 bases and J by 10 bases, 10 bases remained unmatched. There are 15 residues in the CDR3. In nucleotides, the CDR3 is TGTGCCAGCAGCGAGGGGGCGGGAGTGGGATCACCCCTCCACTTT. Translated: CASSEGAGVGSPLHF.

V gene TRBV11-3 combines with J gene TRBJ2-7; D remains ambiguous. The CDR3 sequence is 14 residues long. Germline V gene sequence: CDR1 SGHNT, CDR2 YENEEA. Trimming shortened V by 2 bases and J by 2 bases, and 10 bases separated the two germline ends. The CDR3 DNA is TGTGCCAGCAGCTTACATGACACAGCCTACGAGCAGTACTTC. It yields the protein CASSLHDTAYEQYF.

V usage is TRBV6-2 or TRBV6-3 and J usage is TRBJ2-5, with D perhaps matching TRBD1 (6 bases). Germline V lookup: CDR1 MNHEY, CDR2 SVGEGT. CDR3 length: 15 amino acids. The germline V and J ends were trimmed by 6 bases and 5 bases, with 19 bases remaining between them. The CDR3 DNA is TGTGCCAGCAGCAAAGCCGGGACACTGGGGGAGACCCAGTACTTC. Protein: CASSKAGTLGETQYF.

This chain connects TRBV5-1 to TRBJ1-2; D call uncertain. V was shortened by 4 bases and J by 5 bases, with 18 bases between the two germline ends. CDR1 is SGHRS and CDR2 is YFSETQ in the germline V gene. The CDR3 runs 15 residues. CDR3: CASSVTPTGPYGYTF. CDR3 DNA: TGCGCCAGCAGCGTTACACCAACCGGACCATATGGCTACACCTTC.

V usage is TRBV2 and J usage is TRBJ1-1; D is possibly TRBD1 (5 bases). V was shortened by 2 bases and J by 8 bases, with 15 bases between the two germline ends. CDR3 length: 14 amino acids. Germline CDR1 SNHLY, CDR2 FYNNEI. CDR3 coding DNA: TGTGCCAGCAGTGAAAGTAACCGGGGACGGGAAGCTTTCTTT. Protein: CASSESNRGREAFF.